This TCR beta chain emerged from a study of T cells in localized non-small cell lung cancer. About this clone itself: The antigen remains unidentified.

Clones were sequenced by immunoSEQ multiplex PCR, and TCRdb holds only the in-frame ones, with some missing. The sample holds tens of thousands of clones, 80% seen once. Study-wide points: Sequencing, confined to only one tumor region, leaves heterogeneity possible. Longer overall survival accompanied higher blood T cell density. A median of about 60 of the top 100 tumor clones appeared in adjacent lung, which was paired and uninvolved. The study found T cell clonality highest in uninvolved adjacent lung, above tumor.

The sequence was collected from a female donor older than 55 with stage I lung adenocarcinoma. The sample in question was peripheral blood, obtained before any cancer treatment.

The CDR3 sequence: CASNRDPYNEQFF. Written as DNA, the CDR3 is TGCGCCAGCAACAGGGACCCCTACAATGAGCAGTTCTTC. The chain links TRBV5-1 to TRBJ2-1; a possible D gene is TRBD1 (6 bases). CDR3 length: 13 residues. Trimming pared 6 bases from V and 2 bases from J, leaving 9 bases between. Germline CDR1 is SGHRS and CDR2 is YFSETQ.